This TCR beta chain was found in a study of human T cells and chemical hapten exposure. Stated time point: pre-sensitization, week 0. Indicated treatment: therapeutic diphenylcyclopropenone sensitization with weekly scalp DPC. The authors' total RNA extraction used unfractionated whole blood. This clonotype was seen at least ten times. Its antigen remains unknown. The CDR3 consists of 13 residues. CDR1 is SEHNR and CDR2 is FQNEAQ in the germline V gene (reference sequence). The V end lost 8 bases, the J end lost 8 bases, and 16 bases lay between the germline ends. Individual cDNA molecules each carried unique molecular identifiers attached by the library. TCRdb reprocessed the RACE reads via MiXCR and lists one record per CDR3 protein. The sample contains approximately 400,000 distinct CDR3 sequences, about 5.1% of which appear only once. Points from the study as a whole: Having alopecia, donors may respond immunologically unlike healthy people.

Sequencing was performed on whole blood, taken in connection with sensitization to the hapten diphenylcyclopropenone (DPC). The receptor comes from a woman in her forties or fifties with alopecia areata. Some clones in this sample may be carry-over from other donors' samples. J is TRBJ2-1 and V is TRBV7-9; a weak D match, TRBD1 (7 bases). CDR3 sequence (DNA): TGTGCCAGCCACCACACAGGGGAGGATGAGCAGTTCTTC. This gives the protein CASHHTGEDEQFF.